This is a list of T cell receptor beta chains from one sample in a study of T-cell memory formation after mild COVID-19. TCRdb fed the 5' RACE reads into MiXCR, producing one record per CDR3 protein. The table lists fewer than 200,000 distinct CDR3 sequences, 10% to 15% of them singletons, with approximately 3.3% in the top ten. The sample consisted of PBMCs or a T cell subset sorted from them (not recorded which). All receptors derive from a young man who had mild COVID-19 (a few samples of this study predate the infection). Cell type and time point are not known. The CDR3 runs from the conserved cysteine through the conserved F or W. A D gene is named only where the DNA matches it firmly. A row's size may be missing; if present it is once, few, many or a size class.

>TRBJ2-4|NA|NA|16|TRBV7-2
TGTGCCAGTACGCCTACAGCGCAAAGATTCAAAAACATTCAGTACTTC
CASTPTAQRFKNIQYF
>TRBJ1-2|NA|NA|12|TRBV12-3/TRBV12-4
TGTGCCTCGGGGGGGACCAACTATGGCTACACCTTC
CASGGTNYGYTF
>TRBJ2-7|NA|NA|14|TRBV3-1
TGTGCCAGCAGCCAAGTTCCGGCCTCCTACGAGCAGTACTTC
CASSQVPASYEQYF
>TRBJ2-4|few|NA|15|TRBV7-9
TGTGCCAGCAGCTTAGGACCTAATCTTGGAAACATTCAGTACTTC
CASSLGPNLGNIQYF
>TRBJ1-2|few|NA|16|TRBV6-5
TGTGCCAGCAGTACTCTTCCGGGAGACCCTAACTATGGCTACACCTTC
CASSTLPGDPNYGYTF
>TRBJ2-3|few|TRBD2|15|TRBV4-2
TGTGCCAGCAGCCAGAGTAGCGGGGGGGCAGATACGCAGTATTTT
CASSQSSGGADTQYF
>TRBJ2-3|many|TRBD2|16|TRBV7-2
TGTGCCAGCAGCCAACGGGGGGGGATGAGAACAGATACGCAGTATTTT
CASSQRGGMRTDTQYF
>TRBJ1-4|NA|NA|16|TRBV14
TGTGCCAGCAGCCCCCGCGGTATTTTTGGGCGGGGAAAACTGTTTTTT
CASSPRGIFGRGKLFF
>TRBJ2-7|few|NA|14|TRBV29-1
TGCAGCGTTGAACCTAGGGGAGGAAGGTTGGAGCAGTACTTC
CSVEPRGGRLEQYF
>TRBJ1-1|few|NA|16|TRBV21-1
TGTGCCAGCAGCAAAGACCCCCGGGACAGGGGACCTGAAGCTTTCTTT
CASSKDPRDRGPEAFF
>TRBJ2-5|many|NA|14|TRBV5-1
TGTGCCAGCAGCTTAGGGGGGTACCAAGAGACCCAGTACTTC
CASSLGGYQETQYF
>TRBJ2-7|few|NA|12|TRBV11-2
TGTGCCAGCAGCTTAGCGGGGATTTGGCAGTACTTC
CASSLAGIWQYF
>TRBJ1-2|NA|NA|14|TRBV12-3/TRBV12-4
TGTGCCAGCACCTGGTTGGGGGCGAACTATGGCTACACCTTC
CASTWLGANYGYTF
>TRBJ1-2|NA|NA|17|TRBV5-1
TGCGCCAGCAGCTTGGTTCCCGGGGACATTGACTCCTATGGCTACACCTTC
CASSLVPGDIDSYGYTF
>TRBJ2-6|few|NA|17|TRBV12-3/TRBV12-4
TGTGCCAGCAGTTTAACAGTTCAAGGAGCTGGGGCCAACGTCCTGACTTTC
CASSLTVQGAGANVLTF
>TRBJ1-2|NA|TRBD1|13|TRBV18
TGTGCCAGCTCACCACAGGGGGCAGAGGGCTACACCTTC
CASSPQGAEGYTF
>TRBJ1-6|NA|NA|15|TRBV5-1
TGCGCCAGCAGCCCAGACCGACAGAATAATTCACCCCTCCACTTT
CASSPDRQNNSPLHF
>TRBJ2-1|NA|TRBD1|13|TRBV3-1
TGTGCCAGCAGCCAAGGACAGGGGTATGAGCAGTTCTTC
CASSQGQGYEQFF
>TRBJ1-2|NA|NA|13|TRBV7-9
TGTGCCAGCAGCCTAGAGGGACTCTATGGCTACACCTTC
CASSLEGLYGYTF
>TRBJ2-1|few|TRBD2|18|TRBV9
TGTGCCAGCAGCCTATCGCTCCGTCTGAGCGGGGGGGCGCTGGAGCAGTTCTTC
CASSLSLRLSGGALEQFF
>TRBJ2-7|few|NA|15|TRBV5-1
TGCGCCAGCAGCTTGCGGCCAGGGTGGGAGGACGAGCAGTACTTC
CASSLRPGWEDEQYF
>TRBJ2-5|NA|NA|16|TRBV6-2/TRBV6-3
TGTGCCAGCAGTTATGGCCCAATAGGAGGGCAAGAGACCCAGTACTTC
CASSYGPIGGQETQYF
>TRBJ1-6|few|NA|14|TRBV4-1
TGCGCCAGCAGCCCCTTCGCACCTAGTTCACCCCTCCACTTT
CASSPFAPSSPLHF
>TRBJ1-2|NA|NA|12|TRBV5-4
TGTGCCAGCAGCCGATACAGCTATGGCTACACCTTC
CASSRYSYGYTF
>TRBJ2-7|NA|TRBD2|13|TRBV3-1
TGTGCCAGCAGCCCATCCGGGGAGGGCGAGCAGTACTTC
CASSPSGEGEQYF
>TRBJ2-2|many|TRBD1|13|TRBV25-1
TGTGCCAGCAGTGAACAGGGGGCCGGGGAGCTGTTTTTT
CASSEQGAGELFF
>TRBJ1-5|NA|NA|14|TRBV28
TGTGCCAGCAGCCGCGGATCAACCCGTCAGCCCCAGCATTTT
CASSRGSTRQPQHF